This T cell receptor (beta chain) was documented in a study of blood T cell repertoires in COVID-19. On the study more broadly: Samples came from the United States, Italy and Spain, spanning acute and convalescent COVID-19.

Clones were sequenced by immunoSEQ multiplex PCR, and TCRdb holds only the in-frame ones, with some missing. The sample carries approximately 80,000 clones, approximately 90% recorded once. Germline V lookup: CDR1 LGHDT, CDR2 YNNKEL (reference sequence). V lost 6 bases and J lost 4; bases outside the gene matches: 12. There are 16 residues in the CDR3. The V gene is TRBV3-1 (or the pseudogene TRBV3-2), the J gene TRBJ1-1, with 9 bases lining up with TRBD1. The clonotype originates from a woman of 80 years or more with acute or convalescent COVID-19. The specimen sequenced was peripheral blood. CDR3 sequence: CASRPRGDRVGTEAFF. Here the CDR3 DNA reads TGTGCCAGCAGACCAAGAGGGGACAGGGTCGGCACTGAAGCTTTCTTT.